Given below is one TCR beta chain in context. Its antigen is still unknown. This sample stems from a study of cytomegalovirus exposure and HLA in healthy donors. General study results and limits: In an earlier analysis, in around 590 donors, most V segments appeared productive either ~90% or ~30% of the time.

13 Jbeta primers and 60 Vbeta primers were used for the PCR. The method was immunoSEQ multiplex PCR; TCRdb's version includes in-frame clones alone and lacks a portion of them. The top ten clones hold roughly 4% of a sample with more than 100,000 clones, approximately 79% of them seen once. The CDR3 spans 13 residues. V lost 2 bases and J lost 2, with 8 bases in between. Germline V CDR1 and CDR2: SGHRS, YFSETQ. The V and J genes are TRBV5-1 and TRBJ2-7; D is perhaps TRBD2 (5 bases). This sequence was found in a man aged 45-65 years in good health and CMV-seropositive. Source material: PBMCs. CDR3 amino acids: CASSFRETYEQYF. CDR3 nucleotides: TGCGCCAGCAGCTTCCGGGAAACCTACGAGCAGTACTTC.